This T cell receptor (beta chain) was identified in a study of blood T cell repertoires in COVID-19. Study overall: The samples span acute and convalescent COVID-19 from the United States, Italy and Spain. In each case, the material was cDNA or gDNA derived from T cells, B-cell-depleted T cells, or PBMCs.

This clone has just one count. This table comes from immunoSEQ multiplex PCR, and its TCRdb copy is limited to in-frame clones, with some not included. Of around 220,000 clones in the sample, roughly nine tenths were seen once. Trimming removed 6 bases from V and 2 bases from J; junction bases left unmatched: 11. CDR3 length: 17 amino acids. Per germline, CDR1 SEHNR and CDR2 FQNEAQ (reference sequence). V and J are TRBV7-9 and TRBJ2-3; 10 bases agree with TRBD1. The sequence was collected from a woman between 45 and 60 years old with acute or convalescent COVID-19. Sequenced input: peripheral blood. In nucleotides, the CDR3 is TGTGCCAGCAGTCCGAGACAGGGGGCGGGCAACACAGATACGCAGTATTTT. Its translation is CASSPRQGAGNTDTQYF.